The 3 T cell receptor beta chains below all came from one sample that was sequenced in a study of tumor-infiltrating lymphocytes in primary liver carcinoma. Scientists recovered RNA and DNA together from approximately 20-30 mg of unsorted bulk tissue. Starting material of 400 to 600 ng total RNA yielded TCR beta cDNA via a constant-region primer. Slightly modified ARM-PCR with three nested multiplex PCR rounds yielded TCR beta libraries. The opening two PCR rounds, 10 cycles each, paired TRBV1-TRBV30 forward primers with a C-beta reverse primer. TCRdb passed the multiplex PCR reads through MiXCR, listing each CDR3 protein once. The profile shows about 99,000 distinct CDR3 sequences, roughly 69% of them singletons. Sequenced: liver tumor tissue from sampling region 5. As to subset: tumor region T5, tumor centre. These receptors were obtained from a woman aged 55-70 years with primary liver carcinoma and hepatitis B virus infection.

In regard to this clonotype: One end of the junction fails to match germline, which may point to a read error. This chain joins TRBV11-2 and TRBJ1-2; 9 nucleotides agree with TRBD1. The CDR3 is 14 residues long. Germline CDR1 is SGHAT and CDR2 is FQNNGV. This chain's CDR3 is CARSWGGTGSDYTF. DNA for the CDR3: TGTGCCCGCAGCTGGGGCGGGACAGGGTCTGATTACACCTTC. Looking up the rest from reference TRBV11-2 and TRBJ1-2 gives the full variable domain: EAGVAQSPRYKIIEKRQSVAFWCNPISGHATLYWYQQILGQGPKLLIQFQNNGVVDDSQLPKDRFSAERLKGVDSTLKIQPAKLEDSAVYLCARSWGGTGSDYTFGSGTRLTVV.

Concerning this clonotype itself: A read error is possible here, since a much larger clone lies one base away. This rearrangement joins TRBV10-3 to TRBJ2-1, with 8 positions matching TRBD2. Germline values: CDR1 ENHRY, CDR2 SYGVKD. The junction had 11 bases not matched to a gene; V was cut back by 10 bases and J by 9 bases. CDR3 length: 13 amino acids. CDR3 sequence: CATRGPGGCEQFF. The CDR3 bases are TGTGCCACCCGGGGCCCGGGAGGGTGTGAGCAGTTCTTC.

Concerning this clonotype itself: Lacking the conserved final phenylalanine or tryptophan, this CDR3 likely reflects a read error. The rearrangement joins TRBV12-5 to TRBJ2-1; D unresolved. The length of the CDR3 is 11 residues. Per germline, CDR1 LGHNT and CDR2 FRNRAP. The CDR3 DNA follows: TGTGCTAGTAGTTTCTACAATGAGCAGTTCTTA. It encodes CASSFYNEQFL.